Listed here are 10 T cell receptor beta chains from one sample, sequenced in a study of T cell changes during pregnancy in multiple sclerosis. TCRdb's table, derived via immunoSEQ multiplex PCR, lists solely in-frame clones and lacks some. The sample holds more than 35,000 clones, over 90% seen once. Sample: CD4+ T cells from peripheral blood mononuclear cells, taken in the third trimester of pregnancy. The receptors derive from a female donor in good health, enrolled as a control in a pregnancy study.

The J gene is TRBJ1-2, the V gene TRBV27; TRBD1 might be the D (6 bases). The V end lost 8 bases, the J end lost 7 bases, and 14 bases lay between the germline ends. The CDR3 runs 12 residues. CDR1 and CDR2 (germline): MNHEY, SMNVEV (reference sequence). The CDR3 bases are TGTGCCAGCGCCCAACAGGGAAGTGGCTACACCTTC. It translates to CASAQQGSGYTF.

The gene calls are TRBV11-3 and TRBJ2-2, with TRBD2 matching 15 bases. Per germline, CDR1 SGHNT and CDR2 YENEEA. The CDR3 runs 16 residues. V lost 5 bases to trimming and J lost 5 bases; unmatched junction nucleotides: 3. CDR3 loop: CASSHGTSGGTGELFF. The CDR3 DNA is TGTGCCAGCAGCCACGGGACTAGCGGGGGGACCGGGGAGCTGTTTTTT.

The CDR3: CAWNSGLRQPQHF. CDR3 DNA: TGTGCCTGGAACTCCGGGTTGAGGCAGCCCCAGCATTTT. The chain combines TRBV30 with TRBJ1-5; D unresolved. This CDR3 has 13 residues. V gave up 4 bases and J gave up 7 bases, with 14 bases separating them. Per the germline V gene, CDR1 is GTSNPN and CDR2 is SVGIG (reference sequence).

CDR3 sequence reads: CASLKDEYRAGTEAFF. The CDR3 coding sequence is TGTGCCAGCCTAAAGGATGAGTACAGGGCGGGCACTGAAGCTTTCTTT. This chain links TRBV28 with TRBJ1-1; TRBD1 might be the D (6 bases). The CDR3 is 16 residues long. Trimming took 8 bases from V and 4 from J, leaving 23 bases between them. Germline V gives CDR1 MDHEN, CDR2 SYDVKM.

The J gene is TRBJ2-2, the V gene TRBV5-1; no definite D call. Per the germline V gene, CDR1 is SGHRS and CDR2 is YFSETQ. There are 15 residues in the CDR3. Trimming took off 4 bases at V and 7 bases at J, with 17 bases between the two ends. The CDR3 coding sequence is TGCGCCAGCAGCCAGCAGAAAAGAGGCGGCGGGGAGCTGTTTTTT. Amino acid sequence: CASSQQKRGGGELFF.

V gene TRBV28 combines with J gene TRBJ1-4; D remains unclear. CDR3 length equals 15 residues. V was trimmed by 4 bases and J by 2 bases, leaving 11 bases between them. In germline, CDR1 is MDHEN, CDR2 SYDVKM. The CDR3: CASSSPPGTNEKLFF. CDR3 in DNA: TGTGCCAGCAGTTCCCCCCCCGGGACTAATGAAAAACTGTTTTTT.

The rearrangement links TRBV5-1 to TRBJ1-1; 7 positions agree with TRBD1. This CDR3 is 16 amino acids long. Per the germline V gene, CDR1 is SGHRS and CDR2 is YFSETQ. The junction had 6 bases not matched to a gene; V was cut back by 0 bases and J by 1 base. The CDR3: CASSLVPGTANTEAFF. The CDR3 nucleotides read TGCGCCAGCAGCTTGGTCCCTGGGACAGCGAACACTGAAGCTTTCTTT.

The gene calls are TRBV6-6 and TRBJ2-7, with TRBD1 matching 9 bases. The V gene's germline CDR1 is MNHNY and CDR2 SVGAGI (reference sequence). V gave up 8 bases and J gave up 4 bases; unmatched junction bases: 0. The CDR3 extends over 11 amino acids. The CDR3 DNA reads TGTGCCAGCGGACAGGGGTACGAGCAGTACTTC. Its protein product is CASGQGYEQYF.

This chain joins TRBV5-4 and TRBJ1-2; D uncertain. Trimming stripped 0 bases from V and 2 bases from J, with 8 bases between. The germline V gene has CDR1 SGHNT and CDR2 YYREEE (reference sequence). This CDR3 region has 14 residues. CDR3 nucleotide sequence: TGTGCCAGCAGCTTGGAAACACCAAACTATGGCTACACCTTC. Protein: CASSLETPNYGYTF.

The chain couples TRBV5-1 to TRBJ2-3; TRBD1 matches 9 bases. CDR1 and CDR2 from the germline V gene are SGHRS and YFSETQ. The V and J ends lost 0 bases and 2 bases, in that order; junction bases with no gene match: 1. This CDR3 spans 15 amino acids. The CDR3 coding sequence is TGCGCCAGCAGCTTGGGACAGGGGGTCACAGATACGCAGTATTTT. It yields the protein CASSLGQGVTDTQYF.